The 16 T cell receptor beta chains below all came from one sample that was sequenced in a study of blood T cell repertoires in COVID-19. TCRdb's copy holds only in-frame clones and misses some; the assay was immunoSEQ multiplex PCR. The sample yields about 200,000 clones, 86% seen once. The sample comprised peripheral blood. The source of these receptors is an older man with acute or convalescent COVID-19.

The gene calls are TRBV7-2 and TRBJ1-3; D is possibly TRBD1 (5 bases). The CDR3 sequence is 15 residues long. Germline CDR1 and CDR2: SGHTA and FQGNSA. The V gene lost 6 bases and the J gene lost 4 bases, with 16 bases spanning the gap. In DNA form, the CDR3 reads TGTGCCAGCAGTTCAGGGCCAGCCGCGGGAAACACCATATATTTT. Translated: CASSSGPAAGNTIYF.

The chain combines TRBV21-1 with TRBJ2-7; TRBD1 reflects the table's D call only, with no check against the DNA. TRBV21-1 is a pseudogene segment. CDR3 length: 16 residues. CDR3 nucleotide sequence: TGTGCCAGCAGCAAAATGGGGACACCCACCTCCTACGAGCAGTACGTC. Encoded protein: CASSKMGTPTSYEQYV.

The V and J genes are TRBV7-9 and TRBJ2-1, with TRBD1 identical over 7 bases. From germline, CDR1 is SEHNR and CDR2 FQNEAQ (reference sequence). After removal of 4 bases from V and 8 bases from J, the junction contained 8 bases not matched to a gene. There are 14 residues in the CDR3. The CDR3 spells CASSSPDRVHEQFF. The CDR3 DNA reads as TGTGCCAGCAGCTCGCCCGACAGGGTCCATGAGCAGTTCTTC.

The rearrangement uses TRBV28 and TRBJ1-1; 8 positions match TRBD1. This CDR3 spans 14 amino acids. V shed 6 bases, J shed 3 bases, and the junction held 6 bases outside the gene matches. CDR1 is MDHEN, CDR2 SYDVKM, per germline. The CDR3 coding sequence is TGTGCCAGCAGCCCAGGGGGCGAGGACACTGAAGCTTTCTTT. Encoded protein: CASSPGGEDTEAFF.

This clone was picked up a small number of times. The V call is TRBV19, the J call TRBJ1-1, with 7 nucleotides matching TRBD1. Germline V gene sequence: CDR1 LNHDA, CDR2 SQIVND (reference sequence). The CDR3 length is 16 residues. V was pared by 6 bases and J by 1 base, with 11 bases of the junction left unmatched. DNA of the CDR3: TGTGCCAGTAGGAAGCAGGGGGTAGGGGAGAACACTGAAGCTTTCTTT. It encodes CASRKQGVGENTEAFF.

The chain has TRBV3-1 (or the pseudogene TRBV3-2) and TRBJ2-7; D not resolved. CDR1 LGHDT and CDR2 YNNKEL come from the germline V gene (reference sequence). The CDR3 length is 14 residues. V lost 4 bases and J 4 bases, leaving 14 bases between the germline ends. This chain's CDR3 is CASSPRSFSYEQYF. Here the CDR3 DNA reads TGTGCCAGCAGCCCCCGGAGCTTCTCATACGAGCAGTACTTC.

The chain has TRBV7-9 and TRBJ2-3; TRBD1 matches 9 bases. From germline, CDR1 is SEHNR and CDR2 FQNEAQ (reference sequence). V lost 1 base to trimming and J lost 2 bases; unmatched junction nucleotides: 4. This CDR3 is built from 16 residues. CDR3 loop: CASSLVTGGNTDTQYF. The CDR3 nucleotides are TGTGCCAGCAGCTTAGTGACAGGGGGTAACACAGATACGCAGTATTTT.

This clone was observed a single time. V gene TRBV19 combines with J gene TRBJ2-7; 10 nucleotides line up with TRBD2. CDR3 length equals 15 residues. V trimming: 3 bases; J trimming: 4 bases; junction bases outside the gene matches: 6. Germline V gene data show CDR1 as LNHDA and CDR2 as SQIVND (reference sequence). The DNA for the CDR3 is TGTGCCAGTAGTATTGGACTAGCGGATCTTTACGAGCAGTACTTC. This codes for CASSIGLADLYEQYF.

The chain recombines TRBV3-1 (or the pseudogene TRBV3-2) with TRBJ1-1; D unclear. The CDR3 runs to 13 residues. The germline V and J ends were trimmed by 2 bases and 7 bases, with 11 bases remaining between them. CDR1 and CDR2 (germline): LGHDT, YNNKEL (reference sequence). CDR3 nucleotides: TGTGCCAGCAGCCAAAACCGGGTTGGTGAAGCTTTCTTT. It yields the protein CASSQNRVGEAFF.

The chain is built from TRBV19 and TRBJ1-2, with 9 positions matching TRBD1. V lost 8 bases and J lost 5; bases outside the gene matches: 9. Per the germline V gene, CDR1 is LNHDA and CDR2 is SQIVND (reference sequence). This CDR3 region has 14 residues. The CDR3 region is CASATGGGVYGYTF. The CDR3 DNA follows: TGTGCCAGTGCGACAGGGGGGGGTGTTTATGGCTACACCTTC.

In this sample, this clone turned up a few times. The chain carries TRBV4-2 and TRBJ1-3; no firm D call. The germline V gene encodes CDR1 LGHNA and CDR2 YNFKEQ. The germline V and J ends were trimmed by 3 bases and 2 bases, with 11 bases remaining between them. The CDR3 covers 15 residues. CDR3 nucleotides: TGTGCCAGCAGCCAGTCCGGCGGGACTGGAAACACCATATATTTT. It encodes CASSQSGGTGNTIYF.

The V call is TRBV25-1, the J call TRBJ2-4; D is uncertain. The CDR3 totals 11 residues. V gave up 8 bases and J gave up 6 bases, with 8 bases separating them. Germline-derived CDR1 and CDR2 are MGHDK and SYGVNS. The CDR3 DNA is TGTGCCAGCCAAACGGGAAACATTCAGTACTTC. Its protein product is CASQTGNIQYF.

The rearrangement joins TRBV30 to TRBJ1-1; no clear D gene. Germline V CDR1 and CDR2: GTSNPN, SVGIG (reference sequence). V lost 2 bases and J 6 bases, leaving 13 bases between the germline ends. The CDR3 extends over 13 amino acids. The CDR3 is CAWSPQPRSEAFF. The CDR3 coding sequence is TGTGCCTGGAGTCCACAACCGCGGTCTGAAGCTTTCTTT.

This sequence joins TRBV5-1 and TRBJ2-5, with 7 bases lining up with TRBD1. Germline lookup yields CDR1 SGHRS and CDR2 YFSETQ. This CDR3 has 14 amino acids. Trimming at V came to 4 bases and at J to 2 bases, leaving 5 bases not matched to a gene. The CDR3 loop is CASSTGQVQETQYF. Written as DNA, the CDR3 is TGCGCCAGCAGCACAGGACAGGTACAAGAGACCCAGTACTTC.

V is TRBV30 and J is TRBJ1-5, with 10 bases matching TRBD1. The germline CDR1 and CDR2 sequences are GTSNPN and SVGIG (reference sequence). V trimming: 4 bases; J trimming: 6 bases; junction bases outside the gene matches: 6. The CDR3 is 14 residues long. CDR3 sequence (DNA): TGTGCCTGGAACGGACAGGGGGTAGTTCAGCCCCAGCATTTT. This codes for CAWNGQGVVQPQHF.

This clone turned up a few times. This chain uses TRBV7-8 with TRBJ1-5; 9 bases agree with TRBD1. The CDR3 is 16 residues long. Germline V gives CDR1 SGHVS, CDR2 FQNEAQ. The ends lost 5 bases at V and 1 base at J; junction bases unmatched: 6. CDR3 amino acids: CASSERQGGSNQPQHF. The DNA for the CDR3 is TGTGCCAGCAGCGAACGACAGGGGGGGAGCAATCAGCCCCAGCATTTT.